One sample yielded the 9 T cell receptor beta chains listed below, sequenced in a study of blood T cells in healthy people across ages. Next came a second PCR, run for roughly 6 to 11 cycles, which used a sample-barcoded 5' primer along with a J-beta primer mix. Each CDR3 protein is one row after TCRdb ran MiXCR on the 5' RACE reads. Of hundreds of thousands of distinct CDR3 sequences detected, roughly three fifths appear once; the ten largest clones hold approximately 24%. The sequencing input was blood. The receptors were sampled from a man aged 40-49 years in good health.

The V and J genes are TRBV18 and TRBJ1-2; possible D gene TRBD1, 6 bases. V was clipped by 0 bases and J by 5 bases, with 13 bases between them. This CDR3 has 15 residues. Germline loops: CDR1 KGHSH, CDR2 LQKENI. As DNA, the CDR3 is TGTGCCAGCTCACCACCTTCCGGGGGCTCGTATGGCTACACCTTC. This codes for CASSPPSGGSYGYTF. Full variable domain (rest looked up from reference TRBV18 and TRBJ1-2): NAGVMQNPRHLVRRRGQEARLRCSPMKGHSHVYWYRQLPEEGLKFMVYLQKENIIDESGMPKERFSAEFPKEGPSILRIQQVVRGDSAAYFCASSPPSGGSYGYTFGSGTRLTVV.

The chain employs TRBV14 and TRBJ2-1; 9 bases fit TRBD2. This CDR3 is 16 amino acids long. After removal of 0 bases from V and 7 bases from J, the junction contained 7 bases not matched to a gene. Germline CDR1 SGHDN, CDR2 FVKESK. CDR3 bases: TGTGCCAGCAGCCAAGACTGGCGGGAGGGCTCGAATGAGCAGTTCTTC. As protein: CASSQDWREGSNEQFF. Looking up the rest from reference TRBV14 and TRBJ2-1 gives the full variable domain: EAGVTQFPSHSVIEKGQTVTLRCDPISGHDNLYWYRRVMGKEIKFLLHFVKESKQDESGMPNNRFLAERTGGTYSTLKVQPAELEDSGVYFCASSQDWREGSNEQFFGPGTRLTVL.

This clonotype occurred a few times. The chain is built from TRBV6-6 and TRBJ1-1; maybe TRBD1 (6 bases). The CDR3 has 17 residues. Germline CDR1 is MNHNY and CDR2 is SVGAGI (reference sequence). V lost 0 bases, J lost 1 base, and 15 bases lay in between. This chain's CDR3 is CASSYSIIAGANTEAFF. For the CDR3, the DNA is TGTGCCAGCAGTTACTCGATCATAGCAGGGGCGAACACTGAAGCTTTCTTT.

The J gene is TRBJ2-3, the V gene TRBV14; D may be TRBD2 (6 bases). With 1 base removed from V and 0 bases from J, the gap between germline ends came to 11 bases. The length of the CDR3 is 16 residues. CDR1 SGHDN and CDR2 FVKESK come from the germline V gene. CDR3 residues: CASSQARDHSTDTQYF. In DNA, the CDR3 is TGTGCCAGCAGCCAAGCGCGGGACCATAGCACAGATACGCAGTATTTT.

The rearrangement uses TRBV29-1 and TRBJ2-1; 10 bases map to TRBD2. J lost 0 bases, V lost 1 base, and 18 bases had no gene match. The CDR3 has 21 residues. Germline V gene data show CDR1 as SQVTM and CDR2 as ANQGSEA. This CDR3 reads CSVEVLRLAGRRGDSYNEQFF. For the CDR3, the DNA is TGCAGCGTTGAAGTGCTCAGACTAGCGGGCCGCAGAGGTGACTCCTACAATGAGCAGTTCTTC.

CDR3 region: CASRQPGLTLNEQFF. CDR3 coding DNA: TGTGCCAGCAGGCAACCGGGACTTACCTTGAATGAGCAGTTCTTC. The genes are TRBV6-1 and TRBJ2-1; possibly TRBD2 for D (6 bases). The V end was cut by 6 bases, the J end by 7 bases, with 19 bases between. This CDR3 region has 15 residues. CDR1 and CDR2 from the germline V gene are MNHNS and SASEGT.

The table lists this clonotype with a few counts. V is TRBV7-9 and J is TRBJ2-7; no reliable D call. The V gene lost 5 bases and the J gene lost 2 bases, with 13 bases spanning the gap. The CDR3 runs to 14 residues. CDR1 and CDR2 from the germline V gene are SEHNR and FQNEAQ (reference sequence). In DNA form, the CDR3 reads TGTGCCAGCAGCCCCGAATACAGTGCCTACGAGCAGTACTTC. This gives the protein CASSPEYSAYEQYF.

The chain links TRBV7-9 to TRBJ1-1; 7 bases match TRBD1. Germline V gene data show CDR1 as SEHNR and CDR2 as FQNEAQ (reference sequence). CDR3 length: 15 amino acids. The V gene end was trimmed by 3 bases and the J gene end by 0 bases; junction bases not matched to a gene: 4. The CDR3 DNA is TGTGCCAGCAGCTTCCCAGGGGGTATGAACACTGAAGCTTTCTTT. Amino acids: CASSFPGGMNTEAFF.

The genes are TRBV5-1 and TRBJ1-6; D remains unclear. CDR1 and CDR2 from the germline V gene are SGHRS and YFSETQ. This CDR3 has 15 residues. V lost 4 bases to trimming and J lost 10 bases, with 18 bases between them. For the CDR3, the DNA is TGCGCCAGCAGCCCGAGGCACTCCCAGAAATCACCCCTCCACTTT. Amino acids: CASSPRHSQKSPLHF.